These T cell receptor beta chains were read from a single sample in a study of shared clonotypes between healthy human individuals. Sequencing was performed with immunoSEQ multiplex PCR; in TCRdb, only in-frame clones are kept and a portion is missing. The top ten clones hold around 0.13% of a sample with 2 million to 2.5 million clones, roughly 95% of them seen once. Sequences were obtained from naive CD4+ T cells sorted from blood. The receptors come from a man aged 18-30 years in good health. CDR3s leave out the opening cysteine and the closing phenylalanine or tryptophan. The order of the fields is J gene, V gene, CDR3 protein.

>TRBJ1-2|TRBV6-1
ASTMPGKDYGYT
>TRBJ2-1|TRBV5-1
ASSLTALSSYNEQF
>TRBJ2-7|TRBV7-2
ASSYKPEPSYEQY
>TRBJ2-5|TRBV7-3
ASSRDRGQETQY
>TRBJ2-7|TRBV28
ASSFGGGAYEQY
>TRBJ1-2|TRBV29-1
SVAQNYGYT
>TRBJ1-1|TRBV7-9
ASSFGNTEAF
>TRBJ2-7|TRBV6-5
ASSNRGPQY
>TRBJ2-4|TRBV13
ASSRLAGGIAKNIQY
>TRBJ2-5|TRBV6-6
ASSRQGETQY
>TRBJ2-7|TRBV18
ASSPGGASVQY
>TRBJ1-2|TRBV19
ASSMRGDYGYT
>TRBJ2-6|TRBV28
ASSSFRDTGANVLT
>TRBJ2-3|TRBV21-1
ASSNPGTGARTDTQY
>TRBJ1-5|TRBV19
ASSIRFSYSNQPQH
>TRBJ2-7|TRBV18
ASSPGGGPLYEQY
>TRBJ1-1|TRBV7-8
ASSHRGPVGTEAF
>TRBJ1-5|TRBV5-8
ASSFWQSGNQPQH
>TRBJ2-7|TRBV5-4
ASSLDVGSSYEQY
>TRBJ1-2|TRBV6-5
ASSYRQGYGYT
>TRBJ2-5|TRBV4-1
ASSQEGRSQETQY
>TRBJ2-1|TRBV6-1
ASSEAGGTYNEQF
>TRBJ2-5|TRBV9
ASSASSGGAQETQY
>TRBJ1-1|TRBV20-1
SAGRSAF
>TRBJ2-7|TRBV7-2
ASSLERGTYEQY
>TRBJ2-1|TRBV18
ASSLPGTPEQF
>TRBJ2-2|TRBV2
ASSGLLNTGELF
>TRBJ1-4|TRBV15
ATSRVELGEKLF
>TRBJ1-2|TRBV6-5
ASSYSRQGTGGYT
>TRBJ1-2|TRBV10-2
ASGGQGSYGYT
>TRBJ1-2|TRBV30
AWSVGGGYT
>TRBJ1-1|TRBV6-6
ASSYDRAEAF
>TRBJ2-7|TRBV7-2
ASSRDRGPFSYEQY
>TRBJ2-5|TRBV2
ASSENSGVPQY
>TRBJ2-7|TRBV6-1
ASFQQGAYEQY
>TRBJ2-2|TRBV5-1
ASSLRRSGGGNTGELF
>TRBJ2-1|TRBV5-1
ASSLDRGGNEQF
>TRBJ2-7|TRBV6-1
ASSDMRETYEQY
>TRBJ1-1|TRBV4-1
ASSHLRGGNTEAF
>TRBJ1-1|TRBV14
ASSLLKNTEAF
>TRBJ2-1|TRBV5-4
ASSLGLANEQF
>TRBJ1-4|TRBV30
AWSGGPPGELF
>TRBJ1-4|TRBV7-2
ASSSDRGRNEKLF
>TRBJ2-1|TRBV5-1
ASSLAGTGGNEQF
>TRBJ1-5|TRBV30
AWRVRGGGNQPQH
>TRBJ2-7|TRBV5-1
ASSFNGIEQY
>TRBJ1-2|TRBV28
ASSPRLAYGYT
>TRBJ1-5|TRBV28
ASSSRAQPQH